The text below deals with one T cell receptor beta chain. Its cognate antigen has yet to be identified. No quality values exist for individual bases; no much larger clone is one base distant. The data were taken from a study of blood T cell repertoires in COVID-19 (TCRdb year 2020). Broadly, across the study: The collaborator samples originated in the United States, Italy and Spain and spanned the acute and convalescent phases of COVID-19. The material from the prospective study consisted of cDNA or gDNA derived from T cells, B-cell-depleted T cells, or PBMCs. A freely available public database, intended as a resource for researchers studying the immune response to SARS-CoV-2, is where the repertoires were released. A de-identified subject ID, COVID-19 status, age in years and sex were almost always included in the sample metadata. The samples were drawn from two sources: the first 160 participants of the ongoing ImmuneRACE study, and some 1,300 subjects contributed by 6 global collaborators. HLA class I and class II types, where available, came from metadata supplied by the sample provider rather than from assay-based typing. The dataset comprised deeply sampled blood TCRbeta repertoires from subjects exposed to, actively infected with, or recovered from COVID-19. The full study reports these points: How much clinical and demographic metadata was included differed by source and by participant, and the metadata was provided uncurated.

TCRbeta CDR3 regions were amplified from genomic DNA by means of the immunoSEQ Assay, a bias-controlled multiplex PCR. As for the authors' bioinformatics: Within the assay, amplification of reference gene primers was used to estimate how many nucleated cells each sample contained. To quantify the absolute abundance of each unique TCRbeta CDR3 rearrangement, sequence reads were collapsed and filtered. For each sample, productive Simpson clonality was calculated as the square root of Simpson's diversity index over productive rearrangements. As stored in TCRdb, this immuneACCESS dataset retains in-frame rearrangements with V and J assigned. A fraction of the clones does not appear; measured against another copy, unresolved V genes explain less than half of the discrepancy, and the remainder lacks a known reason. The V and J calls and clone size come from that table; D and trimming were worked out from the DNA. Recorded for this sample are some 400,000 clones; around 89% of them occurred a single time. The leading ten clones occupy 5% to 8.5% of the sample.

The germline V gene (reference sequence) specifies LNHDA as CDR1 and SQIVND as CDR2. The CDR3 runs 14 amino acids, cysteine and phenylalanine included. Only the CDR3 DNA is retained, 42 bases long and in frame from the first base. V was cut back by 4 bases and J by 7 bases, leaving a gap of 16 bases between them. Each collaborating institution followed its own protocols to collect whole blood in K2EDTA tubes. For TCRbeta analysis, collaborators shipped samples in one of three forms: frozen whole blood, isolated PBMCs, or DNA extracted from either of those sample types. Sequencing was performed on peripheral blood. This receptor was taken from a man younger than 30 with active or convalescent COVID-19. This chain is built from TRBV19 and TRBJ2-5; tentative D gene TRBD1, with 5 bases matching. Read as DNA, the sequence is TGTGCCAGTAGTAAGGCAGAAGTCAGGGTGACCCAGTACTTC. Translated, it reads CASSKAEVRVTQYF.